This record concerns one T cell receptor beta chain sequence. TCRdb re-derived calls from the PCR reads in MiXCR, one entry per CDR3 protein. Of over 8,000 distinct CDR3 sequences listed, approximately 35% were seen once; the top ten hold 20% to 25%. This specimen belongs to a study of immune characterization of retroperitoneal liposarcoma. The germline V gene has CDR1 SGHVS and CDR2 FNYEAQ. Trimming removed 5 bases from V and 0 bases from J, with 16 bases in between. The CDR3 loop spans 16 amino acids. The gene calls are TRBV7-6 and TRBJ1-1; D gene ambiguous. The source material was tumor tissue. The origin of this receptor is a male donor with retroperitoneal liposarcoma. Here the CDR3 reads CASSQDPTTLNTEAFF. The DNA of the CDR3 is TGTGCCAGCAGCCAGGACCCAACAACACTGAACACTGAAGCTTTCTTT. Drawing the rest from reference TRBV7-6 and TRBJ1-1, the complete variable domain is GAGVSQSPRYKVTKRGQDVALRCDPISGHVSLYWYRQALGQGPEFLTYFNYEAQQDKSGLPNDRFSAERPEGSISTLTIQRTEQRDSAMYRCASSQDPTTLNTEAFFGQGTRLTVV.